Detailed here is one T cell receptor beta chain. The target of this receptor is not known. Base qualities are missing; no much larger clone stands one base away. The trim is 1 base for V and 0 bases for J, with a gap of 6 bases between the germline ends. CDR1 and CDR2 were assigned from the germline V gene as SGHRS and YFSETQ. Taken from cysteine to phenylalanine, the CDR3 has 14 residues. Of all the DNA, just the CDR3 is kept, 42 bases in frame from base 1. This specimen comes from a study of response to subunit inactivated influenza vaccine listed by TCRdb under 2018. Regarding the research as a whole: Deep quantitative profiling of the T cell receptor repertoire was used in the study to follow responses to a trivalent subunit inactivated influenza vaccine. Overall study outcomes, separate from this receptor: The authors suggested that each seasonal influenza vaccination may recruit only a limited number of new T cells.

Preparation of the library involved RT-PCR. The sequencing machine was an Illumina HiSeq 2500. Starting from the raw public reads, TCRdb applied fastp trimming at Q25, assembled clones with MiXCR and retained in-frame beta chains. CDR3 protein sequences are deduplicated, and each keeps its most common genes and DNA. The sample records 500,000 to 550,000 distinct CDR3 sequences, approximately 22% of which are singletons. The top ten clonotypes cover under 3.5% of the sample. A further study also used this sample, focusing on T cells expressing NK-cell markers. The second study also describes: TCR beta cDNA libraries were made by 5'RACE template switching that added a universal primer site and unique molecular identifiers. In sorted CD3+CD56+NKG2C+, CD3+CD56+NKG2C- and CD3+CD56-NKG2C+ T-cell subsets from eight donors, TCR beta-chain repertoires were profiled. Among the eight sequenced donors, only one was HCMV-seronegative, while the other seven were HCMV-seropositive. To restrict sorting to alphabetaTCR-expressing T cells, an anti-gammadeltaTCR antibody was added in several experiments. In six donors, the dominant CD3+CD56+NKG2C+ clonotypes ranked among the top 10 CD8+ clonotypes, making up roughly 1.0-7.0% of CD8+ T cells. Those dominant clonotypes were again the most abundant among CD3+CD56-NKG2C+ cells in a handful of donors, at about 25-65%. Whether the expanded NKG2C-expressing T cell clones were specific for HCMV antigens was left unclear. The study sequenced eight donors, all healthy volunteers chosen at random: three men and five women. HCMV serostatus was determined by detecting HCMV-specific IgG in serum with a commercial ELISA kit. Peripheral blood mononuclear cells were isolated from blood by Ficoll density gradient centrifugation. Magnetic immunoseparation with Miltenyi isolation kits was used to isolate CD4+ and CD8+ T cells from PBMC. Synthesis of cDNA was primed from the TCR beta constant segment and was followed by two consecutive PCR amplification steps. Sequencing of the libraries produced 2 x 150 bp reads on Illumina HiSeq 2000/2500, MiSeq or NextSeq. Reads were demultiplexed and grouped by UMI with MIGEC, and clonotypes were assembled and quantified with MiTCR. To remove erroneous sequences, TCR cDNA sequences were retained only when supported by two or more reads. The tcR package was used for downstream repertoire analysis, and clonotypes were matched between fractions using CDR3 nucleotide sequence together with V segment. VDJmatch was used to annotate antigen specificity against VDJdb, with one amino acid substitution in CDR3 permitted.

The V and J genes are TRBV5-1 and TRBJ2-3, with the D segment identity uncertain. This sample comprised CD4+ T cells sorted from PBMCs, obtained 11 to 12 days after vaccination. The receptor's source is a man aged 50-60 years who received an inactivated influenza vaccine. Donor details come from another sample of the same person, matched by shared clones. The CDR3 sequence is CASSLSSSTDTQYF. The DNA is TGCGCCAGCAGCTTGTCGTCTAGCACAGATACGCAGTATTTT. Extended through the reference TRBV5-1 and TRBJ2-3 proteins, this CDR3 yields the full variable domain: KAGVTQTPRYLIKTRGQQVTLSCSPISGHRSVSWYQQTPGQGLQFLFEYFSETQRNKGNFPGRFSGRQFSNSRSEMNVSTLELGDSALYLCASSLSSSTDTQYFGPGTRLTVL.